The 13 T cell receptor beta chains listed next were all sequenced from one sample in a study of blood T cell repertoires in COVID-19. TCRdb's table, derived via immunoSEQ multiplex PCR, lists solely in-frame clones and lacks some. The top ten clones hold more than 1.4% of a sample with 130,000 or so clones, roughly 83% of them seen once. The sample was peripheral blood. The receptors shown here come from a man aged 60 to 69 with acute or convalescent COVID-19.

This clone was counted once. Other DNA sequences from this sample encode an identical CDR3 as well. J is TRBJ2-1 and V is TRBV4-1, with 8 bases aligning to TRBD2. Trimming cost V 0 bases and J 3 bases; bases outside gene matches: 4. The germline V gene has CDR1 MGHRA and CDR2 YSYEKL. The CDR3 totals 16 residues. Here the CDR3 DNA reads TGCGCCAGCAGCCAAGACGGTAGCGGGATCTACAATGAGCAGTTCTTC. Translation: CASSQDGSGIYNEQFF.

The CDR3 nucleotides are TGCGCCAGCAGCCCTGACGGGTCCCAAGAGACCCAGTACTTC. Its protein product is CASSPDGSQETQYF. The chain has TRBV4-1 and TRBJ2-5; D is unclear. The V end was cut by 4 bases, the J end by 1 base, with 10 bases between. The germline V gene has CDR1 MGHRA and CDR2 YSYEKL. The CDR3 has 14 residues.

The rearrangement links TRBV10-3 to TRBJ1-3; 7 bases map to TRBD1. Germline-derived CDR1 and CDR2 are ENHRY and SYGVKD. The trim removed 10 bases at V and 2 bases at J, leaving 8 bases unmatched. The CDR3 is 14 amino acids. The CDR3 sequence: CATRRGDTGNTIYF. The CDR3 coding sequence is TGTGCCACACGCAGGGGGGATACTGGAAACACCATATATTTT.

The gene calls are TRBV9 and TRBJ1-1; no clear D gene. The germline V gene has CDR1 SGDLS and CDR2 YYNGEE. Trimming left V 7 bases short and J 1 base short, with 8 bases between. The CDR3 runs 12 residues. The CDR3 DNA is TGTGCCAGCGGCAGGCCGAACACTGAAGCTTTCTTT. It specifies CASGRPNTEAFF.

The rearrangement uses TRBV3-1 (or the pseudogene TRBV3-2) and TRBJ2-1, with 7 nucleotides matching TRBD2. After removal of 5 bases from V and 0 bases from J, the junction contained 7 bases not matched to a gene. CDR1 and CDR2 from the germline V gene are LGHDT and YNNKEL (reference sequence). The CDR3 is 16 amino acids. The CDR3 loop reads CASSEQGGGSYNEQFF. CDR3 DNA: TGTGCCAGCAGCGAACAAGGCGGGGGCTCCTACAATGAGCAGTTCTTC.

The chain links TRBV9 to TRBJ2-3; 10 bases line up with TRBD2. The CDR3 is made up of 16 amino acids. Trimming at V came to 0 bases and at J to 4 bases, leaving 5 bases not matched to a gene. Germline CDR1 SGDLS, CDR2 YYNGEE. CDR3: CASSVATSGTSDTQYF. DNA for the CDR3: TGTGCCAGCAGCGTAGCAACTAGCGGGACTTCAGATACGCAGTATTTT.

The V and J genes are TRBV5-1 and TRBJ2-1; the D is unclear. The germline V gene has CDR1 SGHRS and CDR2 YFSETQ. Trimming took 1 base from V and 9 from J, leaving 8 bases between them. The CDR3 has 12 amino acids. The CDR3 DNA sequence: TGCGCCAGCAGCTTGTCAGAGGTTGAGCAGTTCTTC. Residues: CASSLSEVEQFF.

CDR3 DNA sequence: TGCGCCAGCAGCTTGGTTTTATCCCAGGGACTGGGGGACACCATATATTTT. As protein: CASSLVLSQGLGDTIYF. The gene calls are TRBV5-1 and TRBJ1-3; TRBD1 is a possible D gene (5 bases). CDR1 is SGHRS, CDR2 YFSETQ, per germline. V shed 0 bases and J shed 8 bases, with 21 bases lying between them. CDR3 length: 17 residues.

This clone has just a few counts. The chain is built from TRBV29-1 and TRBJ1-4; 7 positions agree with TRBD1. Germline values: CDR1 SQVTM, CDR2 ANQGSEA. This CDR3 comprises 13 residues. Trimming at V came to 6 bases and at J to 4 bases, leaving 5 bases not matched to a gene. The chain's CDR3 is CSVLGTDNEKLFF. CDR3 DNA sequence: TGCAGCGTACTCGGGACAGATAATGAAAAACTGTTTTTT.

This clone turned up a few times. The chain is built from TRBV6-5 and TRBJ1-4; D perhaps matches TRBD1 (6 bases). From germline, CDR1 is MNHEY and CDR2 SVGAGI. There are 15 residues in the CDR3. V was pared by 6 bases and J by 2 bases, with 13 bases between. This chain's CDR3 is CASRHGGSTNEKLFF. CDR3 in DNA: TGTGCCAGCAGACATGGGGGCTCGACTAATGAAAAACTGTTTTTT.

As to this clone: The sample contains more than one DNA sequence encoding this CDR3. The gene calls are TRBV5-1 and TRBJ1-1; tentative D call: TRBD1 (6 bases). This CDR3 is built from 14 residues. Between the trimmed V and J ends, which lost 4 bases and 2 bases, there was a span of 12 bases. CDR1 is SGHRS and CDR2 is YFSETQ in the germline V gene. The CDR3 here is CASSLGQPNTEAFF. The CDR3 nucleotides are TGCGCCAGCAGCCTGGGACAACCAAACACTGAAGCTTTCTTT.

J is TRBJ2-7 and V is TRBV25-1, with 9 bases matching TRBD1. CDR3 length: 13 residues. The V gene end was trimmed by 4 bases and the J gene end by 4 bases; junction bases not matched to a gene: 2. Germline V lookup: CDR1 MGHDK, CDR2 SYGVNS. CDR3 DNA sequence: TGTGCCAGCAGTGCGGGACAGGGATACGAGCAGTACTTC. Protein: CASSAGQGYEQYF.

This rearrangement joins TRBV6-1 to TRBJ2-6; D ambiguous. The CDR3 runs 17 residues. Germline V gene data show CDR1 as MNHNS and CDR2 as SASEGT. V lost 4 bases and J 0 bases, leaving 13 bases between the germline ends. The DNA for the CDR3 is TGTGCCAGCAGTGCCCAGGTCCCCAACTCTGGGGCCAACGTCCTGACTTTC. Protein: CASSAQVPNSGANVLTF.